Shown below are 2 T cell receptor beta chains from a single sample sequenced in a study of identical twins. TCRdb fed the 5' RACE reads into MiXCR, producing one record per CDR3 protein. The data show 210,000 or so distinct CDR3 sequences, 6% to 9% seen once. The sample was also reused in another study, on yellow fever vaccine responses in identical twins.

What was sequenced was memory (CD45RO+) T cells sorted from blood. The receptor source for this set is a woman under 30 in good health.

This chain's CDR3 is CASSPRTGEVIYIQYF. CDR3 in DNA: TGTGCCAGCAGTCCGAGGACAGGGGAGGTTATATACATTCAGTACTTC. The gene calls are TRBV28 and TRBJ2-4, with TRBD1 matching over 9 bases. Germline assignment: CDR1 MDHEN and CDR2 SYDVKM. The CDR3 is 16 residues long. The V segment lost 5 bases and the J segment 8 bases; nucleotides outside the gene matches: 13.

The CDR3 reads CASSLPSKTGVNEKLFF. DNA for the CDR3: TGTGCCAGCAGCTTACCGAGTAAGACAGGTGTTAATGAAAAACTGTTTTTT. V usage is TRBV7-2 and J usage is TRBJ1-4, with a weak D call TRBD1 (6 bases). Between the trimmed V and J ends, which lost 2 bases and 4 bases, there was a span of 17 bases. There are 17 residues in the CDR3. Looked up from germline, CDR1 is SGHTA and CDR2 is FQGNSA.